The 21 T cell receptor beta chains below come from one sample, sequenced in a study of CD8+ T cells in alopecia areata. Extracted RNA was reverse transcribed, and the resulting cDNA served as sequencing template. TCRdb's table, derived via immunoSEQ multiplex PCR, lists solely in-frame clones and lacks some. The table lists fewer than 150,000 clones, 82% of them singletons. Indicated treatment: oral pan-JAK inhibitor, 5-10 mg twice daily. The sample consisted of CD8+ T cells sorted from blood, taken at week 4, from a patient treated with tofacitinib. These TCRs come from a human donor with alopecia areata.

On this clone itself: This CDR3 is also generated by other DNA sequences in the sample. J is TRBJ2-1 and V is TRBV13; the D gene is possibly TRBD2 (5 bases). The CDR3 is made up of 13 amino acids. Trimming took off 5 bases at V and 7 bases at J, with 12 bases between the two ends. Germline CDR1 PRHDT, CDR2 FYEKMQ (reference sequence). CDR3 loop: CASSLGGGNEQFF. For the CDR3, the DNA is TGTGCCAGCAGCCTCGGTGGCGGGAATGAGCAGTTCTTC.

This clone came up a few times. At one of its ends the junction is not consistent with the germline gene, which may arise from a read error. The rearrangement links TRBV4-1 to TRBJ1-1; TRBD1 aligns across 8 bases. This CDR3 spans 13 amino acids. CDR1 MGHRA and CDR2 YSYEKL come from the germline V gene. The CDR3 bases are TGCGCCAGCAGCCAGGCAACAGGGGGTGGAGGAGGTTTT. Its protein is CASSQATGGGGGF.

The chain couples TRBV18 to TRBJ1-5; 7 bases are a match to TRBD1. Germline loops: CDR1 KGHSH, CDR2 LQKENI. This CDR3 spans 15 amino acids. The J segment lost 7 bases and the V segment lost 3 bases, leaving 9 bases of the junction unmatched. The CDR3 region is CASSPSGGEEQPQHF. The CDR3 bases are TGTGCCAGCTCACCGTCAGGGGGAGAAGAACAGCCCCAGCATTTT.

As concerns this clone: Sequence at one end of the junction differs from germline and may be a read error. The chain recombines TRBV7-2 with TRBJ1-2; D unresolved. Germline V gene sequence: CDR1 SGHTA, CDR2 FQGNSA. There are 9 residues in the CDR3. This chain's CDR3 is CASSHLAFF. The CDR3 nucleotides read TGTGCCAGCAGCCACTTAGCGTTCTTC.

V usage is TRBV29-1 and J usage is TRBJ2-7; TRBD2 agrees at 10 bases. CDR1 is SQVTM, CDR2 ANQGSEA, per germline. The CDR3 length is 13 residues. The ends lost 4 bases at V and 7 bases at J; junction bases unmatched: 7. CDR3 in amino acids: CSVGLAGVKEQYF. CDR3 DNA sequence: TGCAGCGTTGGCCTAGCGGGGGTAAAGGAGCAGTACTTC.

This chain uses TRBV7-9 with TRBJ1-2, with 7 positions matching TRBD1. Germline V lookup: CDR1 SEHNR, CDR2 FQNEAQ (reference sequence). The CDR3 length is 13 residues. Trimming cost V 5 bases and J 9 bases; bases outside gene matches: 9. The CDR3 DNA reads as TGTGCCAGCAGCAACGGGGACAGAATAAGCTACACCTTC. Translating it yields CASSNGDRISYTF. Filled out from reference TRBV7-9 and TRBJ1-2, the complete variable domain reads DTGVSQNPRHKITKRGQNVTFRCDPISEHNRLYWYRQTLGQGPEFLTYFQNEAQLEKSRLLSDRFSAERPKGSFSTLEIQRTEQGDSAMYLCASSNGDRISYTFGSGTRLTVV.

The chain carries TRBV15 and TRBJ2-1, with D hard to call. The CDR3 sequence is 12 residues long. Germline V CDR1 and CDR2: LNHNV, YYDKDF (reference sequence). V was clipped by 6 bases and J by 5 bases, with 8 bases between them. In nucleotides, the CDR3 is TGTGCCACCAGAGCAGTAAACAATGAGCAGTTCTTC. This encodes CATRAVNNEQFF. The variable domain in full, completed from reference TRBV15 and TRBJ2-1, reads DAMVIQNPRYQVTQFGKPVTLSCSQTLNHNVMYWYQQKSSQAPKLLFHYYDKDFNNEADTPDNFQSRRPNTSFCFLDIRSPGLGDTAMYLCATRAVNNEQFFGPGTRLTVL.

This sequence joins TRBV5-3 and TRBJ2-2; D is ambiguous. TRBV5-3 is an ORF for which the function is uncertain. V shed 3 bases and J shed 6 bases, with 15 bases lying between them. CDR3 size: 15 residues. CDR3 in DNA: TGTGCCAGAAGCTCCTGGACCCTGCTGCCCGGGGAGCTGTTTTTT. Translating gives CARSSWTLLPGELFF.

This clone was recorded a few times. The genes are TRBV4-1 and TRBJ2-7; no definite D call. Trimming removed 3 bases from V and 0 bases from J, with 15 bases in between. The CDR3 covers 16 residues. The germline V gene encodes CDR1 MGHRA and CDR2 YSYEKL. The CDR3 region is CASSQSKVGTSYEQYF. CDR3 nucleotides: TGCGCCAGCAGCCAGAGCAAAGTGGGAACCTCCTACGAGCAGTACTTC.

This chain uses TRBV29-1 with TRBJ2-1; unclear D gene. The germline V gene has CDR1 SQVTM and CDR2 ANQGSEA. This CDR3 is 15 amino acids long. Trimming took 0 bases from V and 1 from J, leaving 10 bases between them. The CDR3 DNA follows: TGCAGCGTTGAAGAGGTAGGAAGTTCCTACAATGAGCAGTTCTTC. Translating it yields CSVEEVGSSYNEQFF.

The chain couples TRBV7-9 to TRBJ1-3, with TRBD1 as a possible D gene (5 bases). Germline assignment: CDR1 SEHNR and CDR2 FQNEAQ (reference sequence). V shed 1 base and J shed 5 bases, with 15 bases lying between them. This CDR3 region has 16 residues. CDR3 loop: CASSLEGTRYRNTIYF. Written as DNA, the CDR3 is TGTGCCAGCAGCTTAGAAGGGACTCGCTATCGAAACACCATATATTTT.

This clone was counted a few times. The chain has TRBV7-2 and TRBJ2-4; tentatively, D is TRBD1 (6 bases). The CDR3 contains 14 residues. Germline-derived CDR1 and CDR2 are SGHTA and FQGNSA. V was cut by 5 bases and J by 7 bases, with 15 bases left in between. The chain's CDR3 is CASSGGAGDNIQYF. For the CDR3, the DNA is TGTGCCAGCAGCGGCGGTGCAGGGGATAACATTCAGTACTTC. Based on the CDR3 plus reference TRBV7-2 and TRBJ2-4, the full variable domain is GAGVSQSPSNKVTEKGKDVELRCDPISGHTALYWYRQSLGQGLEFLIYFQGNSAPDKSGLPSDRFSAERTGGSVSTLTIQRTQQEDSAVYLCASSGGAGDNIQYFGAGTRLSVL.

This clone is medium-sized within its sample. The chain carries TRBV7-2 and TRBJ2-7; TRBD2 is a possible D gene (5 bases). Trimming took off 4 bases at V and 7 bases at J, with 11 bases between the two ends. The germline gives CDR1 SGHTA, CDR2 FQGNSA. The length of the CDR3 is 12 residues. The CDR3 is CASSSDSLEQYF. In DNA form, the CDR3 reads TGTGCCAGCAGCTCGGACTCCCTGGAGCAGTACTTC.

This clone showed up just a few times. CDR3 residues: CSVVASGGIYNEQFF. CDR3 in DNA: TGCAGCGTCGTTGCTAGCGGGGGGATATACAATGAGCAGTTCTTC. The V call is TRBV29-1, the J call TRBJ2-1; 11 bases agree with TRBD2. Germline trimming cut 6 bases from V and 4 bases from J; bases unmatched to any gene: 8. The CDR3 has 15 amino acids. CDR1 is SQVTM, CDR2 ANQGSEA, per germline.

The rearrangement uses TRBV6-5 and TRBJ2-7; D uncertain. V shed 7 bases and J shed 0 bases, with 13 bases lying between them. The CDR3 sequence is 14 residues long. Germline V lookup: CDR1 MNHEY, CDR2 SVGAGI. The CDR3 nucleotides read TGTGCCAGCAAACCTCTAGACTCCTCCTACGAGCAGTACTTC. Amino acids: CASKPLDSSYEQYF.

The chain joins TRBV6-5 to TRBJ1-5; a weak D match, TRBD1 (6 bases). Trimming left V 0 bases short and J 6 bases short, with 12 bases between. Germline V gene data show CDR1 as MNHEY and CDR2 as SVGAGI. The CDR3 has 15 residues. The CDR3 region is CASSYSRGGGQPQHF. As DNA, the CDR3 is TGTGCCAGCAGTTACTCACGAGGGGGAGGTCAGCCCCAGCATTTT.

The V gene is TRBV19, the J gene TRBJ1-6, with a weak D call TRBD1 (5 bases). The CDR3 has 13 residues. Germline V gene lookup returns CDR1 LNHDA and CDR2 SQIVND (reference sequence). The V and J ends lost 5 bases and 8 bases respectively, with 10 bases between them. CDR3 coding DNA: TGTGCCAGTAGTCAGCAGGGATATTCACCCCTCCACTTT. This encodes CASSQQGYSPLHF.

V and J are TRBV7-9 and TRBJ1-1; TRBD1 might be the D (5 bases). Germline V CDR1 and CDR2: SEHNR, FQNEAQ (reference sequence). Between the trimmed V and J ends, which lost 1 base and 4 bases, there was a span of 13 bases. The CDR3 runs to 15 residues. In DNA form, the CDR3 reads TGTGCCAGCAGCTTAGTAACCCAGAGGGGCACTGAAGCTTTCTTT. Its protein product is CASSLVTQRGTEAFF.

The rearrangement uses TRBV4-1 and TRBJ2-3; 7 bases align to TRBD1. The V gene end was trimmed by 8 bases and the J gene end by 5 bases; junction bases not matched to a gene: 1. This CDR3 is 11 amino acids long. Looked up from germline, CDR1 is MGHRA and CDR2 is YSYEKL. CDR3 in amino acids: CASGDRDTQYF. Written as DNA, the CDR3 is TGCGCCAGCGGGGACAGAGATACGCAGTATTTT.

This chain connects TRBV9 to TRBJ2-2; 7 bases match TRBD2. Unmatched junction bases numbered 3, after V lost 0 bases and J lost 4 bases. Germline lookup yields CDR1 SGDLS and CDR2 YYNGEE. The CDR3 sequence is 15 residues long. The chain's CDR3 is CASSVARGSTGELFF. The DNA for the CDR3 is TGTGCCAGCAGCGTAGCGCGGGGGAGCACCGGGGAGCTGTTTTTT. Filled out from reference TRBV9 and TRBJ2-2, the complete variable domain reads DSGVTQTPKHLITATGQRVTLRCSPRSGDLSVYWYQQSLDQGLQFLIQYYNGEERAKGNILERFSAQQFPDLHSELNLSSLELGDSALYFCASSVARGSTGELFFGEGSRLTVL.

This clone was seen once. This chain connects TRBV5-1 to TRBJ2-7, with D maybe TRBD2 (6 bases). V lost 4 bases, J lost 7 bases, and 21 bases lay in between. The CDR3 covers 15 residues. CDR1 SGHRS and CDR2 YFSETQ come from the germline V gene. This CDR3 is CASSVGTGDFQEQYF. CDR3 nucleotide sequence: TGCGCCAGCAGCGTCGGGACGGGGGATTTCCAGGAGCAGTACTTC.